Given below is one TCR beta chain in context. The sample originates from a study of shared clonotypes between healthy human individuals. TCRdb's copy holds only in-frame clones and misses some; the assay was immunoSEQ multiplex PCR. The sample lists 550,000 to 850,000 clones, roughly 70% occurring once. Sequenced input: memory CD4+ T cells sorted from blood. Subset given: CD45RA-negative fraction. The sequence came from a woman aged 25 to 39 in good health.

CDR3: CASSTGPPDTQYF. DNA for the CDR3: TGCGCCAGCAGCACCGGACCCCCAGATACGCAGTATTTT. The chain uses TRBV5-1 and TRBJ2-3; D is undetermined. This CDR3 region has 13 residues. Per the germline V gene, CDR1 is SGHRS and CDR2 is YFSETQ. Between the trimmed V and J ends, which lost 4 bases and 4 bases, there was a span of 10 bases.